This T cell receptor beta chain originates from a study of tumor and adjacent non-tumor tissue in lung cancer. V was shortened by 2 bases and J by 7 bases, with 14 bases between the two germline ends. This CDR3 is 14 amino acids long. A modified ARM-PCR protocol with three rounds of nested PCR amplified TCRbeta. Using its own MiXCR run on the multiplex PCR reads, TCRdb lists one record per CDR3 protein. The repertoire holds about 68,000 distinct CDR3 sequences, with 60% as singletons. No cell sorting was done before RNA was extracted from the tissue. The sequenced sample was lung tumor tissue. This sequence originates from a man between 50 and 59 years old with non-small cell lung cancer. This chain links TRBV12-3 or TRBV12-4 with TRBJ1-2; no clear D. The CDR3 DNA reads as TGTGCCAGCAGTTTACAGGTCGCGAGTGGTGGCTACACCTTC. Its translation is CASSLQVASGGYTF.